This T cell receptor beta chain appears in the sequencing data of a study of CD8+ T cells in alopecia areata. There are 12 residues in the CDR3. Between the trimmed V and J ends, which lost 5 bases and 6 bases, there was a span of 9 bases. The V gene's germline CDR1 is SGHVS and CDR2 FQNEAQ. Sequencing templates came from extracted RNA that was reverse transcribed into cDNA. The assay was immunoSEQ multiplex PCR, and TCRdb's table has in-frame clones only and misses some. The data hold some 25,000 clones, with roughly 50% observed a single time. A remark on this clone: Its antigen is as yet unknown.

General study points: Greater clonality was observed in lesional scalp samples, especially alopecia totalis/universalis, versus normal scalp.

The rearrangement links TRBV7-8 to TRBJ2-3; D unresolved. This receptor was obtained from a human donor with alopecia areata. The sample taken for sequencing was NKG2D-high CD8+ T cells sorted from blood. The CDR3 sequence: CASSITSDTQYF. The CDR3 bases are TGTGCCAGCAGCATTACGAGCGATACGCAGTATTTT.